These 6 T cell receptor beta chains were sequenced from one sample in a study of blood T cell repertoires in COVID-19. Clones were read by immunoSEQ multiplex PCR, and TCRdb kept only the in-frame ones, dropping some. The sample has some 100,000 clones, 90% seen once. Source material: peripheral blood. The receptors come from a man aged 45-65 years with acute or convalescent COVID-19.

This rearrangement joins TRBV5-4 to TRBJ2-5; D possibly corresponds to TRBD2 (9 bases). The CDR3 runs to 16 residues. V dropped 1 base and J dropped 5 bases, with 18 bases sitting between them. Germline V gene sequence: CDR1 SGHNT, CDR2 YYREEE (reference sequence). The CDR3 spells CASSLKQGAGGETQYF. The CDR3 DNA reads as TGTGCCAGCAGCTTGAAGCAGGGGGCGGGAGGGGAGACCCAGTACTTC.

This clone has more than one count but fewer than ten. V usage is TRBV6-5 and J usage is TRBJ2-7; tentatively, D is TRBD2 (5 bases). Trimming removed 2 bases from V and 3 bases from J, with 8 bases in between. The CDR3 extends over 13 amino acids. The germline gives CDR1 MNHEY, CDR2 SVGAGI. The CDR3 loop is CASSYLLGYEQYF. CDR3 DNA sequence: TGTGCCAGCAGTTACCTACTAGGCTACGAGCAGTACTTC.

This clone was seen a single time. This chain joins TRBV4-1 and TRBJ1-4; D call uncertain. This CDR3 comprises 15 residues. The V gene's germline CDR1 is MGHRA and CDR2 YSYEKL. The V gene lost 11 bases and the J gene lost 4 bases, with 20 bases spanning the gap. CDR3 loop: CAPSRLAGSNEKLFF. DNA for the CDR3: TGCGCCCCCAGCCGACTTGCGGGAAGTAATGAAAAACTGTTTTTT.

This clone was seen just once. The J gene is TRBJ2-1, the V gene TRBV11-2; unclear D gene. This CDR3 is built from 15 residues. Germline V gene data show CDR1 as SGHAT and CDR2 as FQNNGV. Trimming took off 2 bases at V and 7 bases at J, with 15 bases between the two ends. The DNA for the CDR3 is TGTGCCAGCAGCTTATCCAGATATGATCAAAATGAGCAGTTCTTC. Translating it yields CASSLSRYDQNEQFF.

CDR3 DNA: TGTGCCAGCAGCTTTGGACACCTTCGACGACAGCCCCAGCATTTT. This codes for CASSFGHLRRQPQHF. The chain links TRBV21-1 to TRBJ1-5; the DNA was not compared with TRBD1, the D call given in the table. TRBV21-1 is a documented pseudogene. This CDR3 comprises 15 residues.

The rearrangement joins TRBV5-5 to TRBJ2-7; 7 positions agree with TRBD1. Looked up from germline, CDR1 is SGHKS and CDR2 is YYEKEE (reference sequence). This CDR3 has 14 amino acids. After removal of 4 bases from V and 2 bases from J, the junction contained 6 bases not matched to a gene. CDR3 DNA: TGTGCCAGCAGCCGAACAGACAGGGCCTACGAGCAGTACTTC. It yields the protein CASSRTDRAYEQYF.